Each of the 26 T cell receptor beta chains below was sequenced from the same sample in a study of blood T cell repertoires in COVID-19. Clones were sequenced by immunoSEQ multiplex PCR, and TCRdb holds only the in-frame ones, with some missing. The sample carries some 180,000 clones, about 80% recorded once. Sequencing input: peripheral blood. Receptors were obtained from a man between 65 and 85 years old with active or convalescent COVID-19.

The chain is built from TRBV5-4 and TRBJ1-2, with D hard to call. Germline loops: CDR1 SGHNT, CDR2 YYREEE (reference sequence). The CDR3 runs to 17 residues. Between the trimmed V and J ends, which lost 0 bases and 6 bases, there was a span of 21 bases. The CDR3 is CASSLVVSQAGRDGYTF. The CDR3, as DNA: TGTGCCAGCAGCTTGGTGGTCAGCCAGGCTGGGAGAGATGGCTACACCTTC.

This clone was counted between two and nine times. V and J are TRBV27 and TRBJ1-1; 7 bases map to TRBD1. Trimming at V came to 5 bases and at J to 2 bases, leaving 5 bases not matched to a gene. The germline V gene encodes CDR1 MNHEY and CDR2 SMNVEV (reference sequence). This CDR3 spans 14 amino acids. CDR3 in DNA: TGTGCCAGCAGTCACCGACAGGGAAACACTGAAGCTTTCTTT. Translation: CASSHRQGNTEAFF.

The gene calls are TRBV19 and TRBJ2-7; a weak D match, TRBD1 (6 bases). The CDR3 consists of 16 residues. Between the trimmed V and J ends, which lost 2 bases and 2 bases, there was a span of 16 bases. Germline CDR1 LNHDA, CDR2 SQIVND (reference sequence). CDR3 DNA: TGTGCCAGTAGTATACGGTCACAGGGCCTCGCCTACGAGCAGTACTTC. This gives the protein CASSIRSQGLAYEQYF.

The CDR3 nucleotides read TGTGCCAGTAGTCTGGACAGGGGGGCCTACAATGAGCAGTTCTTC. Its translation is CASSLDRGAYNEQFF. The chain employs TRBV19 and TRBJ2-1, with 10 bases that match TRBD1. The CDR3 is 15 residues long. The trim removed 5 bases at V and 2 bases at J, leaving 3 bases unmatched. Germline-derived CDR1 and CDR2 are LNHDA and SQIVND (reference sequence).

This rearrangement joins TRBV7-6 to TRBJ2-2, with D hard to call. This CDR3 comprises 15 residues. V lost 1 base and J 1 base, leaving 7 bases between the germline ends. Germline CDR1 and CDR2: SGHVS and FNYEAQ. The CDR3 reads CASSLVSGNTGELFF. The CDR3, as DNA: TGTGCCAGCAGCTTAGTGTCGGGGAACACCGGGGAGCTGTTTTTT.

This clone was seen a handful of times. The chain employs TRBV7-2 and TRBJ1-2, with TRBD1 matching over 11 bases. V shed 0 bases, J shed 7 bases, and the junction held 1 base outside the gene matches. Germline CDR1 SGHTA, CDR2 FQGNSA. There are 14 residues in the CDR3. The DNA for the CDR3 is TGTGCCAGCAGCTTAGCCGGGACAGGGGGTGGCTACACCTTC. It encodes CASSLAGTGGGYTF. Complete variable domain (other parts from reference TRBV7-2 and TRBJ1-2): GAGVSQSPSNKVTEKGKDVELRCDPISGHTALYWYRQSLGQGLEFLIYFQGNSAPDKSGLPSDRFSAERTGGSVSTLTIQRTQQEDSAVYLCASSLAGTGGGYTFGSGTRLTVV.

The V call is TRBV5-1, the J call TRBJ1-1; maybe TRBD1 (6 bases). Germline CDR1 and CDR2: SGHRS and YFSETQ. This CDR3 is 13 amino acids long. V was trimmed by 4 bases and J by 1 base, leaving 8 bases between them. The CDR3 loop reads CASSEGQNTEAFF. The CDR3, as DNA: TGCGCCAGCAGCGAGGGACAGAACACTGAAGCTTTCTTT.

This chain links TRBV6-5 with TRBJ1-1; 7 positions match TRBD1. After removal of 11 bases from V and 0 bases from J, the junction contained 3 bases not matched to a gene. This CDR3 is built from 12 residues. Germline-derived CDR1 and CDR2 are MNHEY and SVGAGI. As DNA, the CDR3 is TGTGCCGGGGACAGTTTGAACACTGAAGCTTTCTTT. Its translation: CAGDSLNTEAFF.

The chain uses TRBV18 and TRBJ1-5, with unresolved D. Germline V CDR1 and CDR2: KGHSH, LQKENI. V was shortened by 3 bases and J by 6 bases, with 12 bases between the two germline ends. This CDR3 comprises 14 residues. DNA of the CDR3: TGTGCCAGCTCACCCCCGAGTGTCGGTCAGCCCCAGCATTTT. It specifies CASSPPSVGQPQHF.

CDR3 DNA sequence: TGTGCCAGCTCACCTGGGACACAGAACGGCGGGGAGCTGTTTTTT. This gives the protein CASSPGTQNGGELFF. The chain employs TRBV18 and TRBJ2-2; D is possibly TRBD1 (6 bases). The CDR3 consists of 15 residues. Per germline, CDR1 KGHSH and CDR2 LQKENI. The V end lost 3 bases, the J end lost 7 bases, and 15 bases lay between the germline ends.

This chain joins TRBV7-3 and TRBJ2-3, with TRBD2 matching 14 bases. Germline CDR1 and CDR2: SGHTA and FQGTGA. The CDR3 extends over 15 amino acids. V lost 5 bases to trimming and J lost 5 bases; unmatched junction nucleotides: 3. As DNA, the CDR3 is TGTGCCAGCAGCCGCGGACTAGCGGGAGGAGATACGCAGTATTTT. It encodes CASSRGLAGGDTQYF.

This clone has just a few counts. This chain connects TRBV4-3 to TRBJ1-2; the D is unclear. The germline V and J ends were trimmed by 0 bases and 8 bases, with 13 bases remaining between them. This CDR3 comprises 14 residues. CDR1 and CDR2 from the germline V gene are LGHNA and YSLEER. The CDR3, as DNA: TGCGCCAGCAGCCAAGATACGGGAATCTCAGGCTACACCTTC. Translating gives CASSQDTGISGYTF.

The chain employs TRBV5-1 and TRBJ2-1; TRBD1 matches 8 bases. Germline V gene lookup returns CDR1 SGHRS and CDR2 YFSETQ. CDR3 length: 15 residues. The V and J ends lost 3 bases and 8 bases, in that order; junction bases with no gene match: 10. This chain's CDR3 is CASSWGPGQADEQFF. The CDR3 DNA follows: TGCGCCAGCAGCTGGGGACCGGGACAGGCCGATGAGCAGTTCTTC.

The rearrangement uses TRBV28 and TRBJ2-2, with D unclear. The CDR3 loop spans 13 amino acids. Germline loops: CDR1 MDHEN, CDR2 SYDVKM. The V gene lost 6 bases and the J gene lost 2 bases, with 7 bases spanning the gap. The CDR3 spells CASRASNTGELFF. The CDR3 coding sequence is TGTGCCAGCAGGGCTTCTAACACCGGGGAGCTGTTTTTT.

The V and J genes are TRBV29-1 and TRBJ1-4; D might be TRBD1 (6 bases). This CDR3 is built from 14 residues. Germline CDR1 SQVTM, CDR2 ANQGSEA. Deletions cut 4 bases from V and 4 bases from J, with 13 bases between. CDR3 in DNA: TGCAGCGTTGGCCGGGACACCGATAATGAAAAACTGTTTTTT. Its protein product is CSVGRDTDNEKLFF.

CDR3: CASNQQPGGWEKLFF. The DNA for the CDR3 is TGTGCCAGCAACCAACAGCCAGGGGGCTGGGAAAAACTGTTTTTT. This rearrangement joins TRBV6-5 to TRBJ1-4; 8 nucleotides match TRBD1. V was pared by 7 bases and J by 8 bases, with 12 bases of the junction left unmatched. The CDR3 extends over 15 amino acids. Germline V lookup: CDR1 MNHEY, CDR2 SVGAGI.

This chain links TRBV12-5 with TRBJ1-1, with D possibly matching TRBD1 (6 bases). V lost 6 bases, J lost 1 base, and 18 bases lay in between. Per the germline V gene, CDR1 is LGHNT and CDR2 is FRNRAP. The CDR3 has 16 amino acids. The CDR3 region is CASGTTRTAANTEAFF. The CDR3 bases are TGTGCTAGTGGCACCACCCGGACAGCGGCGAACACTGAAGCTTTCTTT.

J is TRBJ2-5 and V is TRBV10-3; 8 nucleotides match TRBD1. Germline V gene sequence: CDR1 ENHRY, CDR2 SYGVKD. Losses at the gene ends were 3 bases for V and 4 bases for J; bases not matched to a gene: 4. This CDR3 has 14 residues. The CDR3 is CAISDPTGVETQYF. The CDR3 region has the DNA TGTGCCATCAGTGATCCGACAGGGGTAGAGACCCAGTACTTC.

The rearrangement joins TRBV29-1 to TRBJ1-2; 7 nucleotides align to TRBD1. V lost 3 bases to trimming and J lost 4 bases; unmatched junction nucleotides: 8. Germline-derived CDR1 and CDR2 are SQVTM and ANQGSEA. CDR3 length: 14 amino acids. Here the CDR3 reads CSVDLGTAVYGYTF. The CDR3 region has the DNA TGCAGCGTTGATTTAGGGACAGCTGTCTATGGCTACACCTTC.

The genes are TRBV19 and TRBJ2-2; TRBD2 might be the D (7 bases). Germline CDR1 is LNHDA and CDR2 is SQIVND (reference sequence). V was trimmed by 8 bases and J by 6 bases, leaving 16 bases between them. The CDR3 contains 14 residues. CDR3 sequence (DNA): TGTGCCAGTCAGAGGGGGGGTTCAGCCGGGGAGCTGTTTTTT. It is translated as CASQRGGSAGELFF. Together with reference TRBV19 and TRBJ2-2, the CDR3 gives the full variable domain: DGGITQSPKYLFRKEGQNVTLSCEQNLNHDAMYWYRQDPGQGLRLIYYSQIVNDFQKGDIAEGYSVSREKKESFPLTVTSAQKNPTAFYLCASQRGGSAGELFFGEGSRLTVL.

V usage is TRBV6-2 or TRBV6-3 and J usage is TRBJ2-7; the D gene is possibly TRBD1 (6 bases). The V end lost 2 bases, the J end lost 4 bases, and 24 bases lay between the germline ends. The CDR3 length is 18 residues. Per germline, CDR1 MNHEY and CDR2 SVGEGT. The CDR3 here is CASSYPPGGRNRRYEQYF. The DNA of the CDR3 is TGTGCCAGCAGTTACCCCCCTGGGGGCAGGAATCGGAGGTACGAGCAGTACTTC.

This clone was picked up a small number of times. The chain employs TRBV6-2 or TRBV6-3 and TRBJ1-1, with D tentatively TRBD1 (5 bases). The CDR3 sequence is 14 residues long. Germline-derived CDR1 and CDR2 are MNHEY and SVGEGT. The V end was cut by 4 bases, the J end by 1 base, with 10 bases between. The CDR3 here is CASSSTVGNTEAFF. The CDR3 DNA reads as TGTGCCAGCAGTTCGACAGTCGGGAACACTGAAGCTTTCTTT.

J is TRBJ2-7 and V is TRBV7-2, with 7 bases that match TRBD1. The ends lost 6 bases at V and 1 base at J; junction bases unmatched: 9. This CDR3 has 15 amino acids. Looked up from germline, CDR1 is SGHTA and CDR2 is FQGNSA. In DNA, the CDR3 is TGTGCCAGCAGACGCCAGGGGGACAGTTCCTACGAGCAGTACTTC. Its protein product is CASRRQGDSSYEQYF.

V gene TRBV5-4 combines with J gene TRBJ2-2; 9 bases align to TRBD2. CDR3 length: 17 residues. From germline, CDR1 is SGHNT and CDR2 YYREEE (reference sequence). The ends lost 3 bases at V and 7 bases at J; junction bases unmatched: 13. CDR3 DNA sequence: TGTGCCAGCAGCTCCCGGCGGGTGACTAGCGGTGTCGGGGAGCTGTTTTTT. Encoded protein: CASSSRRVTSGVGELFF.

This rearrangement joins TRBV6-5 to TRBJ2-7; the match to TRBD2 covers 7 bases. Looked up from germline, CDR1 is MNHEY and CDR2 is SVGAGI. This CDR3 is 13 amino acids long. Trimming cost V 6 bases and J 6 bases; bases outside gene matches: 8. The CDR3 region is CASSFGLVGEQYF. DNA of the CDR3: TGTGCCAGCAGCTTTGGACTAGTCGGCGAGCAGTACTTC.

V gene TRBV29-1 combines with J gene TRBJ2-1; D call uncertain. The germline V gene encodes CDR1 SQVTM and CDR2 ANQGSEA. The CDR3 consists of 15 residues. Trimming removed 4 bases at V and 4 bases at J, with 17 bases between. CDR3 DNA: TGCAGCGTTGTCGCAATAACTCCCCCTTACAATGAGCAGTTCTTC. Translation gives CSVVAITPPYNEQFF.